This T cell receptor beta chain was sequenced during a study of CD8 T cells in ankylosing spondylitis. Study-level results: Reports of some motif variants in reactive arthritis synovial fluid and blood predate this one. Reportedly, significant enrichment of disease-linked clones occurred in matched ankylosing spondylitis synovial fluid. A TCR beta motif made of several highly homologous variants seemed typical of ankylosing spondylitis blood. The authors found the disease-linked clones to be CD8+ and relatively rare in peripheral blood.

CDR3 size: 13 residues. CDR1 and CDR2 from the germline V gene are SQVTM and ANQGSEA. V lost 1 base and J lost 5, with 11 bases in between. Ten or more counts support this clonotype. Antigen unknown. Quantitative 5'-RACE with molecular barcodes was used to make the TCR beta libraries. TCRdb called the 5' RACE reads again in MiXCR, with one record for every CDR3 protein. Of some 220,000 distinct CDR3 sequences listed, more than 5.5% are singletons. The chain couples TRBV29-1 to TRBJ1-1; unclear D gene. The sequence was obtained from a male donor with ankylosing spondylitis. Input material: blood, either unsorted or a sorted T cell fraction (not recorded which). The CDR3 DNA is TGCAGCGTTGAAGGGGGAGGCGGAACTGAAGCTTTCTTT. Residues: CSVEGGGGTEAFF.